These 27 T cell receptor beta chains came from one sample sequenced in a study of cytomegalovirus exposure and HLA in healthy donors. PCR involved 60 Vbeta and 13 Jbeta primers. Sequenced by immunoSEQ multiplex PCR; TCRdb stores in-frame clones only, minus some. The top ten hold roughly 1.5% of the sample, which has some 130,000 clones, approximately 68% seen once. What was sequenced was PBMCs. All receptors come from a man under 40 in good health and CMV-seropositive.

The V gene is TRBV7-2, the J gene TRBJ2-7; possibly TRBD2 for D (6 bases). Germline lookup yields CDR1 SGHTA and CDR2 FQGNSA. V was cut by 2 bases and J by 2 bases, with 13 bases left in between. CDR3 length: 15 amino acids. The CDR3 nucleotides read TGTGCCAGCAGCTTAACCCGCACTAGCACCTACGAGCAGTACTTC. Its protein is CASSLTRTSTYEQYF. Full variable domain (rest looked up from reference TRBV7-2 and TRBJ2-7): GAGVSQSPSNKVTEKGKDVELRCDPISGHTALYWYRQSLGQGLEFLIYFQGNSAPDKSGLPSDRFSAERTGGSVSTLTIQRTQQEDSAVYLCASSLTRTSTYEQYFGPGTRLTVT.

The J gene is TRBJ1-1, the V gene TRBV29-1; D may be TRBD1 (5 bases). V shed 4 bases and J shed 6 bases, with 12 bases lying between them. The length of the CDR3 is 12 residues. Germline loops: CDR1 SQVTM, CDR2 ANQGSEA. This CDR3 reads CSVVVGAAEAFF. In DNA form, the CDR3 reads TGCAGCGTTGTCGTTGGGGCAGCTGAAGCTTTCTTT.

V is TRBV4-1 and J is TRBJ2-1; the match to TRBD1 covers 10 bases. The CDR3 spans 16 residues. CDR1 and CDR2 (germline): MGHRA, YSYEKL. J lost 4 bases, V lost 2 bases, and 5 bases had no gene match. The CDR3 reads CASSQFRDRGYNEQFF. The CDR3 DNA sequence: TGCGCCAGCAGCCAATTCCGGGACAGGGGTTACAATGAGCAGTTCTTC.

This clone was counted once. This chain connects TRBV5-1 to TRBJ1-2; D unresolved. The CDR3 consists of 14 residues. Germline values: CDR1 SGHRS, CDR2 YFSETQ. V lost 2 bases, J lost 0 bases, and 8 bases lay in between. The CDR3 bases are TGCGCCAGCAGCTTTCAGTCCTCTAACTATGGCTACACCTTC. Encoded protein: CASSFQSSNYGYTF.

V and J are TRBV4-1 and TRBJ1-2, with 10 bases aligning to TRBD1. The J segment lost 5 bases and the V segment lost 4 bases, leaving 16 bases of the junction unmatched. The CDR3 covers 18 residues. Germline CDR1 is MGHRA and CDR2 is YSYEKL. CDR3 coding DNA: TGCGCCAGCAGCCTACTTATCCCGACCGGACAGGGGGATTATGGCTACACCTTC. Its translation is CASSLLIPTGQGDYGYTF.

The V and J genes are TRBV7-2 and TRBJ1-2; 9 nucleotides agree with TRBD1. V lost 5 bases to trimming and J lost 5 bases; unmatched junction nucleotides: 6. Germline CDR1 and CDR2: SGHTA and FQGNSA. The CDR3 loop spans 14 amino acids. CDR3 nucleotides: TGTGCCAGCAGCCCCGGGACAGGGTCGTATGGCTACACCTTC. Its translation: CASSPGTGSYGYTF.

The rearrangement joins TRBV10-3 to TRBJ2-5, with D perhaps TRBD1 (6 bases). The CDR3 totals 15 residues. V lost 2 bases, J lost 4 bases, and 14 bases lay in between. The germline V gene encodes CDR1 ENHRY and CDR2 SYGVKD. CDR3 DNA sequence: TGTGCCATCAGTGAGACAACAGGGAAGCGAGAGACCCAGTACTTC. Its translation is CAISETTGKRETQYF.

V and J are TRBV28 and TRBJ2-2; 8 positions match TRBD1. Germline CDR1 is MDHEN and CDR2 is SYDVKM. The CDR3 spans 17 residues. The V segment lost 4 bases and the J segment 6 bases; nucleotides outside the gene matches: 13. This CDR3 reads CASSSWDRLKWAGELFF. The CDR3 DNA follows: TGTGCCAGCAGTTCTTGGGACAGGCTGAAATGGGCCGGGGAGCTGTTTTTT.

The CDR3 loop is CATSGRGTGHYGYTF. The CDR3 DNA reads as TGTGCCACCAGCGGAAGAGGTACAGGGCACTATGGCTACACCTTC. J is TRBJ1-2 and V is TRBV15; the D gene is possibly TRBD1 (6 bases). Germline lookup yields CDR1 LNHNV and CDR2 YYDKDF (reference sequence). V lost 5 bases, J lost 3 bases, and 16 bases lay in between. The CDR3 covers 15 residues.

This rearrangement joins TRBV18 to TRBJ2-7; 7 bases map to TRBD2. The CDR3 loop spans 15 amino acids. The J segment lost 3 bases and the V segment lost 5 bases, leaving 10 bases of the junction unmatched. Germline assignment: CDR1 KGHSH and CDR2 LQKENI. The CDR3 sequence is CASSAKGLGGYEQYF. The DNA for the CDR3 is TGTGCCAGCTCAGCAAAAGGACTAGGTGGCTACGAGCAGTACTTC.

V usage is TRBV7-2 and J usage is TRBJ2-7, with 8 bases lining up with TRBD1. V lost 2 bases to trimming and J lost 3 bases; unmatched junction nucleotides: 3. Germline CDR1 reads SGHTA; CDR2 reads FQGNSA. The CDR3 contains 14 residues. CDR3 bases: TGTGCCAGCAGCTTATATGGACAGGGCTACGAGCAGTACTTC. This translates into CASSLYGQGYEQYF.

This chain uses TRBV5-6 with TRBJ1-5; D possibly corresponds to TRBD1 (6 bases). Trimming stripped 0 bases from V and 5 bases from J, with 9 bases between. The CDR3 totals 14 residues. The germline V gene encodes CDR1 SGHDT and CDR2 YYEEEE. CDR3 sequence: CASSLGGHHQPQHF. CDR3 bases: TGTGCCAGCAGCTTGGGGGGACATCATCAGCCCCAGCATTTT. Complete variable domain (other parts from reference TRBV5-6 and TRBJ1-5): DAGVTQSPTHLIKTRGQQVTLRCSPKSGHDTVSWYQQALGQGPQFIFQYYEEEERQRGNFPDRFSGHQFPNYSSELNVNALLLGDSALYLCASSLGGHHQPQHFGDGTRLSIL.

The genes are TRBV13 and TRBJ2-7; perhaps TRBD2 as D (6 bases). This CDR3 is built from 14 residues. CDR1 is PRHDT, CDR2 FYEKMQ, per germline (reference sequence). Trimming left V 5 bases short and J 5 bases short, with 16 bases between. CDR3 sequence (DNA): TGTGCCAGCAGCCCCAGAGGAGGGCTCCACGAGCAGTACTTC. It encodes CASSPRGGLHEQYF.

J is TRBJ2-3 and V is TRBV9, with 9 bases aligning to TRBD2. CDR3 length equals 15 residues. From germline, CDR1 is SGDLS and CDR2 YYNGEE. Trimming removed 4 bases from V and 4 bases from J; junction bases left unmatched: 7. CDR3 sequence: CASSPRLADADTQYF. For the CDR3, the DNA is TGTGCCAGCAGCCCCAGACTAGCGGACGCAGATACGCAGTATTTT.

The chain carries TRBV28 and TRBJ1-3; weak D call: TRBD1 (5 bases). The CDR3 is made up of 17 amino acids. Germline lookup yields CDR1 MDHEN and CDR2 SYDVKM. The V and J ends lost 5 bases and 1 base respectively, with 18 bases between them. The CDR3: CASSLPGQGPSGNTIYF. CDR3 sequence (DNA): TGTGCCAGCAGTCTCCCTGGACAAGGCCCATCTGGAAACACCATATATTTT.

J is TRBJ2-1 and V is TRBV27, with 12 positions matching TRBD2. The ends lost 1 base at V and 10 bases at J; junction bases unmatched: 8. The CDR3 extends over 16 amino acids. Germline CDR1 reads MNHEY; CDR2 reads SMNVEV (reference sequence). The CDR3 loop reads CASSLYSSGRAGEQFF. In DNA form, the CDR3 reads TGTGCCAGCAGTTTATATTCTAGCGGGAGGGCCGGAGAGCAGTTCTTC.

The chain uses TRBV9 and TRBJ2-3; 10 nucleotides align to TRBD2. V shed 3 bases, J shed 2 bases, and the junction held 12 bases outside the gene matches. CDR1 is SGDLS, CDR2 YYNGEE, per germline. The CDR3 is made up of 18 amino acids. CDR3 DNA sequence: TGTGCCAGCAGCGAGAAAACTAGCGGGACGATAGACACAGATACGCAGTATTTT. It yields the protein CASSEKTSGTIDTDTQYF.

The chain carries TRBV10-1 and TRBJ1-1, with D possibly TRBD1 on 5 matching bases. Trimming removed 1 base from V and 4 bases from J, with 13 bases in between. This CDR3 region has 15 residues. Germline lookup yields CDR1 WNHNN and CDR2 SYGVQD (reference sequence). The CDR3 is CASSEYSGVGTEAFF. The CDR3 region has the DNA TGCGCCAGCAGTGAGTACTCGGGGGTCGGCACTGAAGCTTTCTTT.

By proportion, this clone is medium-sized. CDR3 nucleotides: TGTGCCAGCAGACGGACAGGGGCCCATGGCTACACCTTC. Protein sequence: CASRRTGAHGYTF. The rearrangement uses TRBV5-6 and TRBJ1-2; TRBD1 matches 9 bases. V was pared by 5 bases and J by 6 bases, with 5 bases of the junction left unmatched. The CDR3 is 13 amino acids. Per the germline V gene, CDR1 is SGHDT and CDR2 is YYEEEE.

The CDR3 nucleotides are TGTGCCAGCAGTATTTCCGGGACAGCTTCCTACGAGCAGTACTTC. It is translated as CASSISGTASYEQYF. The chain uses TRBV6-1 and TRBJ2-7, with 7 bases identical to TRBD1. The CDR3 sequence is 15 residues long. J was trimmed by 1 base and V by 5 bases; bases with no gene match: 8. Germline loops: CDR1 MNHNS, CDR2 SASEGT.

The CDR3 spells CASTPGWISYEQYF. CDR3 sequence (DNA): TGTGCCAGCACCCCGGGGTGGATCTCCTACGAGCAGTACTTC. The chain links TRBV6-5 to TRBJ2-7, with TRBD2 as a possible D gene (5 bases). Germline V gene data show CDR1 as MNHEY and CDR2 as SVGAGI. Between the trimmed V and J ends, which lost 7 bases and 0 bases, there was a span of 13 bases. This CDR3 is built from 14 residues.

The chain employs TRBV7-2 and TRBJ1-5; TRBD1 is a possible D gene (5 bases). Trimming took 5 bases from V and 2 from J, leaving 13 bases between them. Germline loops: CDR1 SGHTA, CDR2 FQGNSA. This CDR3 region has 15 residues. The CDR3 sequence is CASSPRGGGNQPQHF. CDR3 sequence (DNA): TGTGCCAGCAGCCCAAGGGGCGGTGGCAATCAGCCCCAGCATTTT.

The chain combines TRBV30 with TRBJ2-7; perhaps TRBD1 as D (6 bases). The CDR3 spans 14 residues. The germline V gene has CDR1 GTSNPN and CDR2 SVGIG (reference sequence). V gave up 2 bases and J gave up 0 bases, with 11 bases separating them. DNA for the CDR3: TGTGCCTGGAGTCTTGCGGACAGCTCCTACGAGCAGTACTTC. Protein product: CAWSLADSSYEQYF.

The chain's CDR3 is CASSSQAQETQYF. The CDR3 DNA reads as TGTGCCAGCAGCTCCCAGGCACAAGAGACCCAGTACTTC. The chain employs TRBV21-1 and TRBJ2-5; the D segment call TRBD1 is taken from the table without a DNA check. TRBV21-1 is a listed pseudogene. The CDR3 has 13 residues.

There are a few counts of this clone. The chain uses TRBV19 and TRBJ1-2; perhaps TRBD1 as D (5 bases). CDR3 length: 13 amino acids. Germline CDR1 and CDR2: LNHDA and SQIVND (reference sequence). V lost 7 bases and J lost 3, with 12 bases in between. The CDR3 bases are TGTGCCAGTACCCCCCGCAGGGACTATGGCTACACCTTC. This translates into CASTPRRDYGYTF. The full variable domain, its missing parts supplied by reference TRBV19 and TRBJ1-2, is DGGITQSPKYLFRKEGQNVTLSCEQNLNHDAMYWYRQDPGQGLRLIYYSQIVNDFQKGDIAEGYSVSREKKESFPLTVTSAQKNPTAFYLCASTPRRDYGYTFGSGTRLTVV.

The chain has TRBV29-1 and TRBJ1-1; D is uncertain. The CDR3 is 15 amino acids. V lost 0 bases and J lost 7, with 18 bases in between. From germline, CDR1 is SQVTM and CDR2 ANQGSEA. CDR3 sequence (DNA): TGCAGCGTTGAAGATCTTCAGGTAAGGGAGCTTGAAGCTTTCTTT. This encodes CSVEDLQVRELEAFF.

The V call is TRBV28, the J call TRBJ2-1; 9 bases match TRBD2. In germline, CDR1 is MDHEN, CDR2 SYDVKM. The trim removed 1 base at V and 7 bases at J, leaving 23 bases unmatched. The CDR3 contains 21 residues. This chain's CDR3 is CASSLSMVRREGRKGKNEQFF. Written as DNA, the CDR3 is TGTGCCAGCAGTTTATCTATGGTTCGGCGGGAGGGCCGGAAGGGTAAAAATGAGCAGTTCTTC.